This T cell receptor (beta chain) was sequenced during a study of technical replicates of blood from several donors. V trimming: 3 bases; J trimming: 0 bases; junction bases outside the gene matches: 2. The CDR3 contains 16 residues. Looked up from germline, CDR1 is SEHNR and CDR2 is FQNEAQ (reference sequence). The data were produced by immunoSEQ multiplex PCR, yet TCRdb's version contains in-frame clones alone and is incomplete. The sample yields some 74,000 clones, approximately 91% seen once. This TCR was recovered from a human donor in good health. The sequencing input was T cells isolated from PBMCs. V is TRBV7-9 and J is TRBJ1-2; TRBD1 aligns across 12 bases. CDR3 sequence reads: CASSLGQGAANYGYTF. CDR3 nucleotides: TGTGCCAGCAGCTTGGGACAGGGGGCGGCTAACTATGGCTACACCTTC.